The 21 T cell receptor beta chains listed next were all sequenced from one sample in a study of OX40 agonist ivuxolimab in advanced cancers. The assay was immunoSEQ multiplex PCR, and TCRdb's table has in-frame clones only and misses some. The sample holds some 100,000 clones, about 85% seen once. Specimen: CD4+ or CD8+ T cells sorted from blood, collected in a trial of the OX40 agonist ivuxolimab. The receptor source for this set is an adult with an advanced solid tumor such as melanoma, head and neck, liver or kidney cancer.

This chain connects TRBV28 to TRBJ2-3; D unclear. The CDR3 is 13 amino acids. CDR1 is MDHEN and CDR2 is SYDVKM in the germline V gene. Trimming pared 7 bases from V and 2 bases from J, leaving 10 bases between. The CDR3 region has the DNA TGTGCCAGCAACCCAGAAACCACAGATACGCAGTATTTT. This gives the protein CASNPETTDTQYF.

As to this clone: The junction does not match germline at one end; this may be a read error. The chain recombines TRBV10-1 with TRBJ2-3; maybe TRBD1 (5 bases). Germline V gene lookup returns CDR1 WNHNN and CDR2 SYGVQD (reference sequence). There are 13 residues in the CDR3. As DNA, the CDR3 is TGCGCCAGCAGTGACCTAGGGGCAGATACGCGGTATTTT. Its translation: CASSDLGADTRYF.

Turning to this clone: Other DNA sequences in this sample translate to the same CDR3. This chain joins TRBV10-1 and TRBJ2-2; D call uncertain. CDR3 length: 15 residues. In germline, CDR1 is WNHNN, CDR2 SYGVQD (reference sequence). V was cut by 0 bases and J by 1 base, with 6 bases left in between. Here the CDR3 reads CASSESGQNTGELFF. For the CDR3, the DNA is TGCGCCAGCAGTGAGTCCGGGCAGAACACCGGGGAGCTGTTTTTT.

The sample holds a few counts of this clone. V gene TRBV19 combines with J gene TRBJ1-2; D is undetermined. V was shortened by 1 base and J by 6 bases, with 18 bases between the two germline ends. CDR1 and CDR2 (germline): LNHDA, SQIVND (reference sequence). This CDR3 contains 16 residues. The CDR3 protein is CASSIAQVGKRNGYTF. The CDR3 nucleotides read TGTGCCAGTAGTATAGCTCAGGTTGGAAAGAGAAATGGCTACACCTTC.

J is TRBJ1-1 and V is TRBV5-4, with 12 bases matching TRBD1. Germline CDR1 SGHNT, CDR2 YYREEE (reference sequence). Trimming at V came to 4 bases and at J to 10 bases, leaving 11 bases not matched to a gene. The CDR3 runs to 15 residues. CDR3 coding DNA: TGTGCCAGCAGCGCGATATCCGGGACAGGGGGCTCAGCTTTCTTT. Translated: CASSAISGTGGSAFF.

The rearrangement links TRBV5-1 to TRBJ2-1; 7 bases agree with TRBD1. V dropped 0 bases and J dropped 7; count of bases not matched to a gene: 10. The CDR3 spans 16 residues. Germline V gene data show CDR1 as SGHRS and CDR2 as YFSETQ. In DNA form, the CDR3 reads TGCGCCAGCAGCTTGGGGGCAGGGGGAACTCGAAATGAGCAGTTCTTC. This encodes CASSLGAGGTRNEQFF.

V usage is TRBV6-5 and J usage is TRBJ2-3; D may be TRBD2 (5 bases). Germline assignment: CDR1 MNHEY and CDR2 SVGAGI. The CDR3 is 14 residues long. Trimming took 6 bases from V and 0 from J, leaving 10 bases between them. The CDR3 reads CASRRTGSTDTQYF. Written as DNA, the CDR3 is TGTGCCAGCAGACGGACGGGGAGCACAGATACGCAGTATTTT.

This chain joins TRBV5-8 and TRBJ2-2; 14 bases line up with TRBD2. CDR1 is SGHTS, CDR2 YDEGEE, per germline. Trimming at V came to 9 bases and at J to 6 bases, leaving 16 bases not matched to a gene. This CDR3 has 18 amino acids. This chain's CDR3 is CATPPPGTSGGNPGELFF. CDR3 DNA: TGTGCCACCCCGCCCCCCGGGACTAGCGGGGGCAACCCCGGGGAGCTGTTTTTT.

This clone was seen a handful of times. The chain recombines TRBV7-3 with TRBJ1-5; no definite D call. The CDR3 extends over 13 amino acids. Deletions cut 2 bases from V and 4 bases from J, with 6 bases between. Germline CDR1 SGHTA, CDR2 FQGTGA. The CDR3 bases are TGTGCCAGCAGCTTAGACGGTAATCAGCCCCAGCATTTT. It codes for CASSLDGNQPQHF.

CDR3 bases: TGCGCCAGCAGCGTGAATACAGGGGATAACCAAGAGACCCAGTACTTC. Translation: CASSVNTGDNQETQYF. The chain combines TRBV5-1 with TRBJ2-5, with 7 bases that match TRBD1. The CDR3 spans 16 residues. CDR1 and CDR2 (germline): SGHRS, YFSETQ. V lost 4 bases and J lost 0; bases outside the gene matches: 9.

The V gene is TRBV7-3, the J gene TRBJ2-5, with D maybe TRBD2 (6 bases). This CDR3 has 14 residues. The V end lost 0 bases, the J end lost 5 bases, and 10 bases lay between the germline ends. Germline CDR1 and CDR2: SGHTA and FQGTGA. The CDR3 loop reads CASSLTGGLETQYF. CDR3 coding DNA: TGTGCCAGCAGCTTAACGGGGGGACTCGAGACCCAGTACTTC.

The genes are TRBV18 and TRBJ1-1; a weak D match, TRBD1 (5 bases). The germline gives CDR1 KGHSH, CDR2 LQKENI. The V and J ends lost 5 bases and 6 bases respectively, with 10 bases between them. The CDR3 loop spans 12 amino acids. In DNA, the CDR3 is TGTGCCAGCTCAGGGGGAGAACCTGAAGCTTTCTTT. This encodes CASSGGEPEAFF.

This clone appeared a few times. The chain links TRBV11-2 to TRBJ1-6; D not resolved. CDR1 and CDR2 (germline): SGHAT, FQNNGV. The CDR3 runs to 12 residues. The ends were cut back, 5 bases at V and 5 bases at J, with 4 bases in the middle. The CDR3 region is CASSHDNSPLHF. In DNA form, the CDR3 reads TGTGCCAGCAGCCACGATAATTCACCCCTCCACTTT.

The genes are TRBV19 and TRBJ2-6; no firm D call. The CDR3 is 16 amino acids. The V gene's germline CDR1 is LNHDA and CDR2 SQIVND (reference sequence). V was clipped by 6 bases and J by 4 bases, with 16 bases between them. CDR3: CASSPFFESGANVLTF. The DNA for the CDR3 is TGTGCCAGTAGCCCCTTCTTCGAGTCCGGGGCCAACGTCCTGACTTTC. Using reference TRBV19 and TRBJ2-6 for the parts outside the CDR3, the full variable domain is DGGITQSPKYLFRKEGQNVTLSCEQNLNHDAMYWYRQDPGQGLRLIYYSQIVNDFQKGDIAEGYSVSREKKESFPLTVTSAQKNPTAFYLCASSPFFESGANVLTFGAGSRLTVL.

In its sample, this clone was seen a few times. The rearrangement links TRBV6-6 to TRBJ1-6; D unclear. V lost 7 bases and J lost 8, with 12 bases in between. The germline CDR1 and CDR2 sequences are MNHNY and SVGAGI (reference sequence). There are 13 residues in the CDR3. CDR3 DNA: TGTGCCAGCACCCTAGGGTGGGATTCACCCCTCCACTTT. It encodes CASTLGWDSPLHF.

The chain is built from TRBV6-6 and TRBJ2-7, with 8 bases aligning to TRBD1. This CDR3 has 14 residues. The junction had 5 bases not matched to a gene; V was cut back by 3 bases and J by 4 bases. The germline gives CDR1 MNHNY, CDR2 SVGAGI (reference sequence). This CDR3 is CASSYSDRGYEQYF. In DNA form, the CDR3 reads TGTGCCAGCAGTTATTCCGACAGGGGATACGAGCAGTACTTC.

This chain connects TRBV9 to TRBJ1-1; no firm D call. V was cut by 0 bases and J by 1 base, with 4 bases left in between. Looked up from germline, CDR1 is SGDLS and CDR2 is YYNGEE. This CDR3 has 13 residues. The CDR3 DNA is TGTGCCAGCAGCGTAGAACAGAACACTGAAGCTTTCTTT. This codes for CASSVEQNTEAFF.

The J gene is TRBJ2-5, the V gene TRBV19; 10 bases match TRBD1. Germline V gene data show CDR1 as LNHDA and CDR2 as SQIVND (reference sequence). The J segment lost 0 bases and the V segment lost 3 bases, leaving 1 base of the junction unmatched. The CDR3 is 15 amino acids. As DNA, the CDR3 is TGTGCCAGTAGTATGACAGGGGGCAACCAAGAGACCCAGTACTTC. It yields the protein CASSMTGGNQETQYF.

This chain joins TRBV5-6 and TRBJ2-7, with D perhaps TRBD2 (6 bases). Trimming shortened V by 4 bases and J by 9 bases, and 17 bases separated the two germline ends. Germline V gene sequence: CDR1 SGHDT, CDR2 YYEEEE. The CDR3 has 13 amino acids. The CDR3 spells CASSPWGGESQYF. The CDR3 DNA reads as TGTGCCAGCAGCCCCTGGGGCGGGGAATCGCAGTACTTC.

The chain joins TRBV5-6 to TRBJ1-4, with D uncertain. The ends were cut back, 0 bases at V and 7 bases at J, with 4 bases in the middle. Germline V gene lookup returns CDR1 SGHDT and CDR2 YYEEEE. The CDR3 is 12 amino acids. The CDR3 DNA reads as TGTGCCAGCAGCTTGGTGGGTGAAAAACTGTTTTTT. Translation gives CASSLVGEKLFF. The full variable domain, with the rest looked up from reference TRBV5-6 and TRBJ1-4, is DAGVTQSPTHLIKTRGQQVTLRCSPKSGHDTVSWYQQALGQGPQFIFQYYEEEERQRGNFPDRFSGHQFPNYSSELNVNALLLGDSALYLCASSLVGEKLFFGSGTQLSVL.

CDR3 protein: CASSLGQDYGYTF. The CDR3 nucleotides are TGTGCCAGCAGCTTGGGACAGGACTATGGCTACACCTTC. This chain uses TRBV11-1 with TRBJ1-2; 8 nucleotides align to TRBD1. The V gene's germline CDR1 is SGHAT and CDR2 FQDESV (reference sequence). V lost 3 bases to trimming and J lost 3 bases; unmatched junction nucleotides: 0. CDR3 length: 13 residues.